The entry below gives a single T cell receptor beta chain sequence along with its context. The target of this receptor is not known. Base-call qualities are not available, and no considerably larger clone is one nucleotide away. High-throughput TCRbeta CDR3 sequencing of frozen genomic DNA was performed by immunoSEQ, including PCR amplification, mapping, bias correction and internal controls. Under the source paper's analysis protocol: Only productive rearrangements were retained, with each unique TCRbeta sequence defined by its CDR3 nucleotide sequence together with its V and J gene. For classification of a sequence as donor-reactive, at least 5-fold expansion in CFSE-low cells relative to unstimulated pre-transplant cells and a frequency of at least 0.01% were required. Minimum frequency thresholds were set for each subject on the basis of the unstimulated sample with the lowest template count, so that a detection power of at least 90% was ensured. Jensen-Shannon divergence between the top 1000 TCRbeta sequences after and before transplant was used to measure repertoire turnover. Changes in detection of donor-reactive sequences were assessed with two-sided Fisher's exact tests. Here the immuneACCESS table is served through TCRdb, limited to in-frame sequences with V and J called. Missing clones are a known gap in these copies; in checked studies unresolved V genes cover under half, and the rest lacks a known reason. V and J calls plus clone size are reproduced from that table; the DNA served to infer D and trimming. Counted in this sample were more than 45,000 clones; about 71% of them appeared once. The ten largest clones take up approximately 2.6% of the sample.

These data are taken from a study of T cell clones after liver transplantation (dated by TCRdb to between 2018 and 2020). For the wider study: The samples were obtained from ITN030ST, a randomized trial that attempted immunosuppression withdrawal within 2 years after liver transplantation. The subjects received no induction therapy and were kept on standard immunosuppression until randomization at 12-24 months post-transplant. Of the 8 liver transplant recipients making up the studied cohort, 3 were classified as tolerant and 5 as non-tolerant. Donor-reactive T cell clones were identified by TCRbeta sequencing after a pre-transplant mixed lymphocyte reaction and then tracked in post-transplant blood. Third party-reactive TCRbeta sequences from pre-transplant MLRs were also identified as an antigen-independent comparator for donor-reactive sequences. Blood samples were taken pre-transplant, pre-randomization before withdrawal, and post-randomization after full withdrawal or failed withdrawal. Of the eight recipients, a few were HCV-positive, while the remaining recipients had been transplanted for non-autoimmune, non-viral indications. To count as tolerant, a recipient had to stay completely off immunosuppression for at least one year without liver enzymes climbing beyond twice the upper limit of normal. The paper's findings and limits, for the study overall: Donor-reactive sequences declined more than third party-reactive ones, suggesting partial antigen-specific deletion unrelated to withdrawal success. After accounting for repertoire turnover, donor-reactive detection was significantly reduced in 7 of 8 subjects for CD4 and 8 of 8 for CD8. Since no allograft tissue specimens were available, donor-reactive T cells may have migrated into the graft instead of being deleted. Because of small, heterogeneous patient numbers and non-standardized post-transplant time points, the conclusions were only preliminary. In most of the 8 subjects, circulating donor-reactive CD4 TCRbeta sequences decreased significantly after transplant, regardless of tolerance or HCV status. Low numbers of available donor cells limited the measurable donor-reactive repertoire in a couple of subjects.

Unstimulated PBMCs, after thawing, were stained for CD3, CD4 and CD8 and then FACS-sorted into CD3+CD4+ and CD3+CD8+ populations. All 8 studied subjects were randomized to immunosuppression withdrawal. The Qiagen DNeasy Blood and Tissue Kit was used to isolate genomic DNA. Here the sequenced sample was CD4+ T cells from blood, taken at the approximately 16-month timepoint. This clonotype originated in a human patient who received a liver transplant. After a transplant, certain T cells may trace back to the graft donor.

The nucleotide sequence reads as follows: TGTGCCAGCAGCCCCCGGGGAAGCGGGGGCCCAAGCTCCTACAATGAGCAGTTCTTC. It encodes CASSPRGSGGPSSYNEQFF. The V and J segments used are TRBV11-2 and TRBJ2-1, with 8 bases in between that match TRBD2. V is pruned by 5 bases and J by 0 bases, leaving 15 bases of the junction without a gene match. CDR1 SGHAT and CDR2 FQNNGV were looked up in the germline V gene. Spanning cysteine to phenylalanine, the CDR3 consists of 19 amino acids. Here the CDR3 DNA is all that survives: 57 bases in frame from base 1.